These 14 T cell receptor beta chains share one sample of origin, sequenced in a study of T-cell reconstitution after alpha-beta-depleted transplantation in children. Unique molecular identifiers were built into the TCRbeta library. TCRdb ran MiXCR on the PCR reads and lists one entry per CDR3 protein. Of fewer than 350,000 distinct CDR3 sequences listed, roughly 10% are singletons. Sequences were derived from peripheral blood, sampled 180 days after TCRalphabeta/CD19-depleted stem cell transplant. The source of these receptors is a male patient under 10 years old who had a stem cell transplant for chronic granulomatous disease, so the T cells may come from the graft donor.

The chain employs TRBV19 and TRBJ2-1; TRBD2 is a possible D gene (10 bases). Trimming cost V 3 bases and J 6 bases, with 30 bases left between them. The CDR3 runs to 20 residues. Per the germline V gene, CDR1 is LNHDA and CDR2 is SQIVND (reference sequence). CDR3 bases: TGTGCCAGTAGTATCCCCCGGGACAGGGTCCTAGCGGGAGTCCGCAATGAGCAGTTCTTC. Translation gives CASSIPRDRVLAGVRNEQFF.

This clonotype has ten or more counts. The rearrangement uses TRBV5-1 and TRBJ2-2; D ambiguous. This CDR3 has 14 residues. The ends were cut back, 0 bases at V and 3 bases at J, with 6 bases in the middle. The germline V gene has CDR1 SGHRS and CDR2 YFSETQ. The CDR3 nucleotides are TGCGCCAGCAGCTTGGTGGCACACACCGGGGAGCTGTTTTTT. Encoded protein: CASSLVAHTGELFF.

This clonotype was observed at least ten times. The rearrangement links TRBV7-2 to TRBJ2-7; D ambiguous. Germline CDR1 SGHTA, CDR2 FQGNSA. The CDR3 consists of 13 residues. Trimming took 4 bases from V and 7 from J, leaving 14 bases between them. The CDR3 loop reads CASSWIMVREQYF. CDR3 coding DNA: TGTGCCAGCAGCTGGATAATGGTTCGGGAGCAGTACTTC.

The chain links TRBV6-2 or TRBV6-3 to TRBJ2-3, with D possibly being TRBD2 (6 bases). Trimming pared 2 bases from V and 0 bases from J, leaving 24 bases between. This CDR3 is 20 amino acids long. Germline V gene sequence: CDR1 MNHEY, CDR2 SVGEGT. CDR3 DNA sequence: TGTGCCAGCAGTTACCCCCTCGTTGCGGGGCGGAGAACTAGCACAGATACGCAGTATTTT. Protein: CASSYPLVAGRRTSTDTQYF.

The chain carries TRBV19 and TRBJ1-1; 7 bases are shared with TRBD1. CDR1 and CDR2 (germline): LNHDA, SQIVND (reference sequence). This CDR3 is 13 amino acids long. J was trimmed by 4 bases and V by 7 bases; bases with no gene match: 6. In DNA, the CDR3 is TGTGCCAGTATTAAGGGGGCCGGCACTGAAGCTTTCTTT. The encoded protein is CASIKGAGTEAFF.

The chain is built from TRBV19 and TRBJ1-5, with 7 bases identical to TRBD1. Germline V CDR1 and CDR2: LNHDA, SQIVND (reference sequence). This CDR3 comprises 15 residues. V shed 6 bases and J 2 bases; nucleotides not matched to a gene: 7. The CDR3 DNA reads TGTGCCAGTAGCCCAACAGGGGCGGGCAATCAGCCCCAGCATTTT. As protein: CASSPTGAGNQPQHF.

This clonotype was observed at least ten times. The J gene is TRBJ2-1, the V gene TRBV19; tentative D call: TRBD2 (5 bases). CDR1 and CDR2 from the germline V gene are LNHDA and SQIVND (reference sequence). The CDR3 runs to 14 residues. The ends were cut back, 3 bases at V and 2 bases at J, with 8 bases in the middle. The CDR3 bases are TGTGCCAGTAGTATGGGAGAGCCCTACAATGAGCAGTTCTTC. It specifies CASSMGEPYNEQFF. The entire variable domain, with the rest obtained from reference TRBV19 and TRBJ2-1, is as follows: DGGITQSPKYLFRKEGQNVTLSCEQNLNHDAMYWYRQDPGQGLRLIYYSQIVNDFQKGDIAEGYSVSREKKESFPLTVTSAQKNPTAFYLCASSMGEPYNEQFFGPGTRLTVL.

This clonotype was seen many times. The gene calls are TRBV7-6 and TRBJ2-7, with D possibly matching TRBD1 (5 bases). Trimming pared 1 base from V and 2 bases from J, leaving 9 bases between. CDR3 size: 14 residues. The germline V gene has CDR1 SGHVS and CDR2 FNYEAQ. The CDR3 protein is CASSLDTGAYEQYF. CDR3 sequence (DNA): TGTGCCAGCAGCTTAGATACAGGCGCCTACGAGCAGTACTTC.

This clonotype was observed many times. The V gene is TRBV18, the J gene TRBJ2-3; the D gene is possibly TRBD2 (5 bases). The length of the CDR3 is 13 residues. CDR1 and CDR2 from the germline V gene are KGHSH and LQKENI. Trimming shortened V by 6 bases and J by 3 bases, and 10 bases separated the two germline ends. This chain's CDR3 is CASSRVATDTQYF. In nucleotides, the CDR3 is TGTGCCAGCTCGCGGGTGGCAACAGATACGCAGTATTTT.

CDR3 DNA sequence: TGTGCCAGCAGCTTAGTAGGAGGACCTAAGGGCGGGGAGCTGTTTTTT. Its translation is CASSLVGGPKGGELFF. The chain links TRBV7-2 to TRBJ2-2; the D gene is possibly TRBD2 (5 bases). The V end was cut by 1 base, the J end by 7 bases, with 16 bases between. This CDR3 spans 16 amino acids. Germline lookup yields CDR1 SGHTA and CDR2 FQGNSA.

There are many counts of this clonotype. The chain combines TRBV6-1 with TRBJ2-3, with 8 bases identical to TRBD2. The CDR3 spans 15 residues. Losses at the gene ends were 6 bases for V and 0 bases for J; bases not matched to a gene: 5. From germline, CDR1 is MNHNS and CDR2 SASEGT. DNA for the CDR3: TGTGCCAGCAGAGCCTCGGGGGGGAGCACAGATACGCAGTATTTT. Its protein is CASRASGGSTDTQYF.

This clonotype was observed many times. The rearrangement links TRBV3-1 to TRBJ2-2; D not resolved. This CDR3 contains 12 residues. Germline CDR1 LGHDT, CDR2 YNNKEL (reference sequence). V shed 7 bases and J shed 3 bases, with 6 bases lying between them. CDR3: CASTSYTGELFF. In DNA form, the CDR3 reads TGTGCCAGCACCTCATACACCGGGGAGCTGTTTTTT.

This clonotype appeared many times. The chain joins TRBV15 to TRBJ2-1; 9 nucleotides match TRBD2. CDR1 and CDR2 (germline): LNHNV, YYDKDF (reference sequence). CDR3 size: 16 residues. The V and J ends lost 0 bases and 9 bases, in that order; junction bases with no gene match: 9. The CDR3 sequence: CATSRDLIAGEREQFF. CDR3 bases: TGTGCCACCAGCAGAGATTTAATAGCGGGAGAACGTGAGCAGTTCTTC.

This clonotype was counted at least ten times. V gene TRBV4-1 combines with J gene TRBJ2-3, with 7 nucleotides matching TRBD2. Germline V gives CDR1 MGHRA, CDR2 YSYEKL. Trimming removed 0 bases from V and 9 bases from J; junction bases left unmatched: 6. The CDR3 consists of 14 residues. CDR3 residues: CASSQDPAGATQYF. Here the CDR3 DNA reads TGCGCCAGCAGCCAAGATCCTGCGGGAGCGACGCAGTATTTT.